These T cell receptor beta chains were read from a single sample in a study of technical replicates of blood from a handful of donors. Method: immunoSEQ multiplex PCR; TCRdb's copy keeps in-frame clones and lacks some. The sample has 65,000 to 90,000 clones; 80% to 90% are singletons. Sequenced sample: PBMCs. These receptors all come from a human donor in good health. Some clones in this sample may be carry-over from other donors' samples. Both conserved end residues are part of each CDR3. D genes are given only for firm matches. Clone size is shown for a subset of rows, as once, few, many or a class of expanded clone.

>TRBJ2-7|TRBD1|TRBV10-2|.
CASSEGANEQYF
TGCGCCAGCTCAGAGGGGGCAAACGAGCAGTACTTC
>TRBJ2-2|.|TRBV29-1|.
CSVPSPTGELFF
TGCAGCGTTCCTAGCCCTACCGGGGAGCTGTTTTTT
>TRBJ1-6|.|TRBV25-1|.
CASSEYAASFIPLHF
TGTGCCAGCAGTGAATACGCGGCCTCATTTATTCCCCTCCACTTT
>TRBJ2-1|.|TRBV9|.
CASSVAPPYEQFF
TGTGCCAGCAGCGTAGCTCCCCCTTATGAGCAGTTCTTC
>TRBJ1-3|.|TRBV19|.
CASSERAGNTIYF
TGTGCCAGTAGTGAAAGAGCTGGAAACACCATATATTTT
>TRBJ1-5|TRBD1|TRBV5-6|.
CASSVGQGTQPQHF
TGTGCCAGCAGCGTGGGACAGGGGACTCAGCCCCAGCATTTT
>TRBJ1-5|TRBD1|TRBV5-1|.
CASSLARSRGYSNQPQHF
TGCGCCAGCAGCTTGGCACGGAGCAGGGGGTATAGCAATCAGCCCCAGCATTTT
>TRBJ2-5|.|TRBV7-9|.
CASSPSGARTRETQYF
TGTGCCAGCAGCCCCTCTGGAGCCAGAACCAGAGAGACCCAGTACTTC
>TRBJ1-1|.|TRBV6-5|.
CASSSGRRRNTEAFF
TGTGCCAGCAGTTCCGGAAGACGGAGGAACACTGAAGCTTTCTTT
>TRBJ1-2|TRBD1|TRBV5-6|.
CASSAGTGVYYGYTF
TGTGCCAGCTCCGCCGGGACAGGGGTTTACTATGGCTACACCTTC
>TRBJ1-1|TRBD1|TRBV2|.
CASRQRTGGKVGEAFF
TGTGCCAGCAGACAACGGACAGGGGGCAAGGTCGGTGAAGCTTTCTTT
>TRBJ2-7|TRBD2|TRBV6-6|.
CASSLLAGVYEQYF
TGTGCCAGCAGTTTGTTAGCGGGAGTCTACGAGCAGTACTTC
>TRBJ1-2|TRBD1|TRBV5-8|.
CASSFTGTATF
TGTGCCAGCAGCTTCACCGGGACAGCCACCTTC
>TRBJ2-1|.|TRBV9|.
CASNLRGLHYNEQFF
TGTGCCAGCAACCTACGAGGACTACACTACAATGAGCAGTTCTTC
>TRBJ2-3|TRBD2|TRBV5-5|.
CASRLLLQLAGGSTDTQYF
TGTGCCAGCAGACTGCTTCTCCAACTAGCGGGGGGTAGCACAGATACGCAGTATTTT
>TRBJ2-5|TRBD1|TRBV2|.
CASSGDSKETQYF
TGTGCCAGCAGCGGGGACAGTAAAGAGACCCAGTACTTC
>TRBJ2-3|.|TRBV10-3|.
CAISASEGPPSDTQYF
TGTGCCATCAGTGCCAGCGAGGGCCCTCCCTCGGATACGCAGTATTTT
>TRBJ2-5|TRBD1|TRBV5-4|.
CASSAGQGKETQYF
TGTGCCAGCAGCGCGGGACAGGGGAAGGAGACCCAGTACTTC
>TRBJ1-5|.|TRBV19|.
CASSAQTPRGSQHF
TGTGCCAGTAGTGCTCAGACACCACGGGGATCCCAGCATTTT
>TRBJ2-3|TRBD2|TRBV9|.
CASSVGGAGGTDTQYF
TGTGCCAGCAGCGTAGGAGGAGCGGGGGGCACAGATACGCAGTATTTT
>TRBJ2-7|TRBD2|TRBV10-3|.
CAISELRSGSGRTYEQYF
TGTGCCATCAGTGAGTTAAGAAGCGGTAGCGGGAGGACATACGAGCAGTACTTC
>TRBJ2-6|TRBD1|TRBV15|once
CATSRTRQGAYPGANVLTF
TGTGCCACCAGCAGAACGCGACAGGGGGCTTACCCTGGGGCCAACGTCCTGACTTTC
>TRBJ2-6|TRBD2|TRBV5-4|.
CASSLLREAGANVLTF
TGTGCCAGCAGCTTGCTGCGGGAGGCTGGGGCCAACGTCCTGACTTTC
>TRBJ2-7|.|TRBV19|.
CATSRGSGLRDYEQYF
TGTGCCACCTCAAGGGGCTCCGGCCTTAGGGACTACGAGCAGTACTTC
>TRBJ2-5|TRBD2|TRBV6-5|.
CASSYTGLAGQETQYF
TGTGCCAGCAGTTACACGGGACTAGCGGGGCAAGAGACCCAGTACTTC
>TRBJ1-5|TRBD1|TRBV7-8|.
CASASQGQGNQPQHF
TGTGCCAGTGCATCCCAGGGACAGGGGAATCAGCCCCAGCATTTT
>TRBJ1-4|.|TRBV27|.
CASSSSGGLLWREKLFF
.
>TRBJ2-5|TRBD2|TRBV6-1|.
CASSDSASGAPPYF
TGTGCCAGCAGTGATTCCGCTAGCGGAGCCCCTCCGTACTTC
>TRBJ2-2|TRBD2|TRBV6-4|few
CASSEDSGGAAGELFF
TGTGCCAGCAGTGAAGATAGCGGGGGGGCCGCCGGGGAGCTGTTTTTT
>TRBJ1-1|.|TRBV5-1|few
CASSPTGLEAFF
TGCGCCAGCAGCCCGACAGGTTTAGAAGCTTTCTTT
>TRBJ2-2|TRBD1|TRBV5-1|once
CASSLMIDQGAGELFF
TGCGCCAGCAGCCTAATGATTGATCAGGGGGCCGGGGAGCTGTTTTTT
>TRBJ1-4|.|TRBV7-9|.
CASSFPQTTEEKLFF
TGTGCCAGCAGCTTTCCCCAGACGACAGAGGAAAAACTGTTTTTT
>TRBJ2-3|.|TRBV5-1|once
CASSSQEDTQYF
TGCGCCAGCAGCTCCCAAGAGGATACGCAGTATTTT
>TRBJ1-4|.|TRBV6-6|.
CASSYRGVSEKLFF
TGTGCCAGCAGTTACCGGGGGGTCAGTGAAAAACTGTTTTTT
>TRBJ2-2|TRBD1|TRBV5-6|.
CASSPTGGNTGELFF
TGTGCCAGCAGCCCTACAGGGGGCAACACCGGGGAGCTGTTTTTT
>TRBJ1-4|.|TRBV21-1|.
CASSKEGSGGYNEKLFF
TGTGCCAGCAGCAAAGAGGGTAGCGGGGGCTATAATGAAAAACTGTTTTTT
>TRBJ2-3|.|TRBV30|.
CAWSVQFLSDTQYF
TGTGCCTGGAGTGTGCAGTTCCTTTCAGATACGCAGTATTTT
>TRBJ2-2|.|TRBV9|once
CASSEGQFTGELFF
TGTGCCAGCAGCGAGGGACAATTCACCGGGGAGCTGTTTTTT
>TRBJ2-2|TRBD2|TRBV30|.
CAWSVGRGTGELFF
TGTGCCTGGAGTGTAGGGCGGGGGACCGGGGAGCTGTTTTTT
>TRBJ1-1|.|TRBV29-1|once
CSVERRLQSEAFF
TGCAGCGTTGAACGACGACTGCAATCGGAAGCTTTCTTT
>TRBJ2-1|.|TRBV18|once
CASSPQGNEQFF
TGTGCCAGCTCACCTCAGGGAAATGAGCAGTTCTTC
>TRBJ2-7|TRBD2|TRBV7-2|.
CASSLRGLAGDEQYF
TGTGCCAGCAGCCTCCGGGGACTAGCGGGAGACGAGCAGTACTTC
>TRBJ2-5|TRBD2|TRBV11-3|.
CASSAGLAGVETQYF
TGTGCCAGCAGCGCGGGACTAGCGGGGGTAGAGACCCAGTACTTC
>TRBJ2-1|TRBD2|TRBV14|few
CASSHSSGVHYNEQFF
TGTGCCAGCAGCCATTCTAGCGGGGTCCACTACAATGAGCAGTTCTTC
>TRBJ1-1|TRBD1|TRBV6-5|.
CASSYRGNTEAFF
TGTGCCAGCTCTTACAGGGGGAACACTGAAGCTTTCTTT
>TRBJ2-3|.|TRBV5-6|.
CASMELRTDTQYF
TGTGCCAGCATGGAGTTACGCACAGATACGCAGTATTTT
>TRBJ1-3|.|TRBV25-1|.
CASSESGMGGNTIYF
TGTGCCAGCAGTGAATCGGGGATGGGTGGAAACACCATATATTTT
>TRBJ2-3|.|TRBV9|.
CASSVVGTGADTQYF
TGTGCCAGCAGCGTAGTCGGGACTGGCGCAGATACGCAGTATTTT
>TRBJ2-1|TRBD2|TRBV5-1|.
CASSLQSSGSNNEQFF
TGCGCCAGCAGCTTGCAGTCTAGCGGGAGTAACAATGAGCAGTTCTTC
>TRBJ2-3|.|TRBV7-3|.
CASSLLHGRSTDTQYF
TGTGCCAGCAGCTTACTTCATGGCAGGAGCACAGATACGCAGTATTTT
>TRBJ2-7|.|TRBV7-2|once
CASSVYYEQYF
TGTGCCAGCAGCGTTTATTACGAGCAGTACTTC
>TRBJ2-7|TRBD1|TRBV7-2|.
CASSLFQGAAYEQYF
TGTGCCAGCAGCTTATTTCAGGGGGCGGCCTACGAGCAGTACTTC
>TRBJ2-3|TRBD2|TRBV7-3|.
CASSLPGGSDTQYF
TGTGCCAGCAGCTTACCGGGGGGGTCGGATACGCAGTATTTT
>TRBJ1-2|TRBD1|TRBV5-6|once
CASSLLDRGDYGYTF
TGTGCCAGCAGCTTGCTGGACAGGGGTGACTATGGCTACACCTTC
>TRBJ2-2|.|TRBV6-5|.
CASSYSSNGWMFF
TGTGCCAGCAGTTACTCGAGTAACGGGTGGATGTTTTTT
>TRBJ2-5|TRBD2|TRBV5-1|.
CASSLGAGGPETQYF
TGCGCCAGCAGCTTAGGCGCGGGGGGCCCGGAGACCCAGTACTTC